These 22 T cell receptor beta chains were all obtained from the same sample, sequenced in a study of shared clonotypes between healthy human individuals (dated by TCRdb to 2018 to 2021). For the CD8 naive samples, CD45RO-negative cells were positively selected for CCR7, yielding a CD45RA+CCR7+ population from which TemRA cells were excluded. Library prep was done by the immunoSEQ multiplex PCR assay. The table comes from immuneACCESS by way of TCRdb, which keeps in-frame sequences with V and J called. Part of the clones is missing from these tables; in studies checked, under half for an unresolved V gene and the rest for unknown reasons. This sample has about 2.1 million clones in its table, and 93% of those were observed once. More than 1.5% of the sample is taken by the ten largest. Sequencing input: naive CD8+ T cells from PBMCs. The cell subset or site tag for this specimen amounts to: CD45RA+CCR7+. These receptors were obtained from a man aged 18-30 years in good health. Some clones in this sample may be carry-over from other donors' samples.

The J gene is TRBJ1-2, the V gene TRBV5-6; D may be TRBD1 (5 bases). Germline CDR1 reads SGHDT; CDR2 reads YYEEEE. This CDR3 spans 13 amino acids. V lost 7 bases, J lost 3 bases, and 13 bases lay in between. The CDR3 coding sequence is TGTGCCAGCGTCCTCGGGACTTACTATGGCTACACCTTC. Translated: CASVLGTYYGYTF.

The rearrangement uses TRBV7-9 and TRBJ2-1; 11 nucleotides match TRBD1. V trimming: 8 bases; J trimming: 4 bases; junction bases outside the gene matches: 10. The germline V gene has CDR1 SEHNR and CDR2 FQNEAQ (reference sequence). This CDR3 is built from 16 residues. The CDR3 DNA is TGTGCCAGCCAATCCAGGGACAGGGGGTCTTACAATGAGCAGTTCTTC. Translated, it gives CASQSRDRGSYNEQFF.

This clone was detected only once. The chain joins TRBV11-2 to TRBJ1-5, with D tentatively TRBD1 (5 bases). V was shortened by 3 bases and J by 4 bases, with 13 bases between the two germline ends. This CDR3 is built from 15 residues. The germline CDR1 and CDR2 sequences are SGHAT and FQNNGV. The CDR3 DNA reads as TGTGCCAGCAGCTTGGGTAGGGGACCGAATCAGCCCCAGCATTTT. Its protein product is CASSLGRGPNQPQHF.

The chain combines TRBV9 with TRBJ2-3; 9 bases are a match to TRBD2. V shed 3 bases and J 2 bases; nucleotides not matched to a gene: 4. From germline, CDR1 is SGDLS and CDR2 YYNGEE. The CDR3 covers 15 residues. Written as DNA, the CDR3 is TGTGCCAGCAGCGCCGGGACTAGCATCACAGATACGCAGTATTTT. This encodes CASSAGTSITDTQYF. Full variable domain (remainder filled in from reference TRBV9 and TRBJ2-3): DSGVTQTPKHLITATGQRVTLRCSPRSGDLSVYWYQQSLDQGLQFLIQYYNGEERAKGNILERFSAQQFPDLHSELNLSSLELGDSALYFCASSAGTSITDTQYFGPGTRLTVL.

V is TRBV27 and J is TRBJ1-1; D gene ambiguous. Trimming shortened V by 0 bases and J by 1 base, and 15 bases separated the two germline ends. This CDR3 is built from 17 residues. The V gene's germline CDR1 is MNHEY and CDR2 SMNVEV (reference sequence). CDR3 in DNA: TGTGCCAGCAGTTTATCTGTCGTGGCCCCGGAGAACACTGAAGCTTTCTTT. Translation gives CASSLSVVAPENTEAFF.

The chain links TRBV27 to TRBJ2-3; tentatively, D is TRBD1 or TRBD2 (6 bases each). V lost 2 bases and J 1 base, leaving 13 bases between the germline ends. The CDR3 covers 16 residues. In germline, CDR1 is MNHEY, CDR2 SMNVEV (reference sequence). CDR3 DNA sequence: TGTGCCAGCAGTTTAACGGGGGCGCGTGGCACAGATACGCAGTATTTT. Amino acids: CASSLTGARGTDTQYF.

The genes are TRBV4-1 and TRBJ2-4, with D uncertain. The germline V gene has CDR1 MGHRA and CDR2 YSYEKL. The CDR3 length is 15 residues. The V and J ends lost 1 base and 0 bases respectively, with 7 bases between them. The CDR3 nucleotides read TGCGCCAGCAGCCAAGCCATTGTAGCCAAAAACATTCAGTACTTC. This translates into CASSQAIVAKNIQYF.

On this clone: Other DNA sequences in the sample encode the same CDR3. The chain has TRBV28 and TRBJ2-5, with D unclear. CDR3 length equals 13 residues. CDR1 and CDR2 from the germline V gene are MDHEN and SYDVKM. The germline V and J ends were trimmed by 3 bases and 1 base, with 6 bases remaining between them. The CDR3 spells CASSFRVQETQYF. The CDR3 nucleotides read TGTGCCAGCAGTTTTCGGGTCCAAGAGACCCAGTACTTC.

Only a few counts were recorded for this clone. Distinct nucleotide sequences in the sample also encode this CDR3. J is TRBJ1-5 and V is TRBV9; 7 bases map to TRBD1. The CDR3 totals 14 residues. CDR1 and CDR2 from the germline V gene are SGDLS and YYNGEE. With 4 bases clipped from V and 4 bases from J, the junction kept 5 bases outside the gene matches. In DNA, the CDR3 is TGTGCCAGCAGCCCCCGGGACAGTAATCAGCCCCAGCATTTT. Its translation: CASSPRDSNQPQHF.

Concerning this clone itself: Other DNA sequences of this sample code for an identical CDR3. The rearrangement links TRBV2 to TRBJ2-7; maybe TRBD1 (6 bases). Germline lookup yields CDR1 SNHLY and CDR2 FYNNEI. V dropped 4 bases and J dropped 3 bases, with 10 bases sitting between them. The CDR3 has 13 residues. The CDR3 spells CASSGTASYEQYF. Here the CDR3 DNA reads TGTGCCAGCAGTGGGACAGCCAGCTACGAGCAGTACTTC.

The chain employs TRBV5-1 and TRBJ1-1; D is undetermined. This CDR3 has 15 residues. V was shortened by 4 bases and J by 1 base, with 14 bases between the two germline ends. Germline V gene sequence: CDR1 SGHRS, CDR2 YFSETQ. CDR3 region: CASSRGRPGNTEAFF. The DNA of the CDR3 is TGCGCCAGCAGCAGAGGACGCCCTGGGAACACTGAAGCTTTCTTT.

V is TRBV13 and J is TRBJ2-5; a weak D match, TRBD2 (5 bases). With 7 bases removed from V and 1 base from J, the gap between germline ends came to 16 bases. Germline V CDR1 and CDR2: PRHDT, FYEKMQ (reference sequence). The CDR3 is 15 amino acids. CDR3 DNA sequence: TGTGCCAGCACCTGGACTCCCGGGATCCAAGAGACCCAGTACTTC. It is translated as CASTWTPGIQETQYF.

V and J are TRBV7-3 and TRBJ2-3, with a tentative D call TRBD1 (6 bases). The V end was cut by 2 bases, the J end by 2 bases, with 11 bases between. The CDR3 is made up of 15 amino acids. Germline CDR1 is SGHTA and CDR2 is FQGTGA. CDR3 region: CASSLFQGTTDTQYF. The CDR3 nucleotides are TGTGCCAGCAGCTTATTCCAGGGGACCACAGATACGCAGTATTTT.

V usage is TRBV9 and J usage is TRBJ2-2, with no clear D. Trimming stripped 0 bases from V and 3 bases from J, with 12 bases between. CDR3 length: 16 residues. Germline V lookup: CDR1 SGDLS, CDR2 YYNGEE. CDR3 sequence (DNA): TGTGCCAGCAGCGTAGTCGGATATTCGGACACCGGGGAGCTGTTTTTT. Protein: CASSVVGYSDTGELFF.

Notes on this clone: The same CDR3 arises from other DNA sequences in this sample as well. The rearrangement links TRBV28 to TRBJ1-1; no clear D. Germline CDR1 MDHEN, CDR2 SYDVKM. The ends were cut back, 6 bases at V and 7 bases at J, with 9 bases in the middle. This CDR3 has 11 amino acids. CDR3 coding DNA: TGTGCCAGCAGCTTCGGGAGTGAAGCTTTCTTT. Translating it yields CASSFGSEAFF.

This clone was seen more than once but under ten times. V usage is TRBV27 and J usage is TRBJ1-1; no clear D gene. There are 13 residues in the CDR3. Deletions cut 4 bases from V and 3 bases from J, with 9 bases between. Germline V lookup: CDR1 MNHEY, CDR2 SMNVEV (reference sequence). The CDR3 spells CASSWGGHTEAFF. CDR3 DNA sequence: TGTGCCAGCAGTTGGGGAGGCCACACTGAAGCTTTCTTT.

The J gene is TRBJ2-1, the V gene TRBV27; 11 bases match TRBD2. J was trimmed by 4 bases and V by 4 bases; bases with no gene match: 9. Germline V gene lookup returns CDR1 MNHEY and CDR2 SMNVEV (reference sequence). This CDR3 has 17 amino acids. This CDR3 is CASSSLLAGAIYNEQFF. The DNA for the CDR3 is TGTGCCAGCAGTTCATTACTAGCGGGAGCTATATACAATGAGCAGTTCTTC.

V is TRBV4-2 and J is TRBJ2-7, with D possibly called TRBD1 or TRBD2 (6 bases each). This CDR3 comprises 14 residues. V lost 8 bases and J lost 4, with 18 bases in between. The germline V gene encodes CDR1 LGHNA and CDR2 YNFKEQ. The CDR3 DNA is TGTGCCAGCTCCGGGGGCGCGGGGAGTTACGAGCAGTACTTC. This encodes CASSGGAGSYEQYF.

The rearrangement uses TRBV4-1 and TRBJ2-1; 7 positions match TRBD1. Germline loops: CDR1 MGHRA, CDR2 YSYEKL. CDR3 length equals 15 residues. V trimming: 3 bases; J trimming: 15 bases; junction bases outside the gene matches: 17. Here the CDR3 reads CASSQDRTETFVRFF. DNA for the CDR3: TGCGCCAGCAGCCAGGACAGGACCGAGACCTTTGTCCGGTTCTTC.

The chain is built from TRBV5-1 and TRBJ2-7, with no clear D. This CDR3 is built from 15 residues. The V end lost 4 bases, the J end lost 2 bases, and 16 bases lay between the germline ends. Germline V CDR1 and CDR2: SGHRS, YFSETQ. CDR3 in amino acids: CASSPDLYPTYEQYF. The CDR3 region has the DNA TGCGCCAGCAGCCCCGACCTGTATCCTACCTACGAGCAGTACTTC. The full variable domain, completed using reference TRBV5-1 and TRBJ2-7, is KAGVTQTPRYLIKTRGQQVTLSCSPISGHRSVSWYQQTPGQGLQFLFEYFSETQRNKGNFPGRFSGRQFSNSRSEMNVSTLELGDSALYLCASSPDLYPTYEQYFGPGTRLTVT.

The chain links TRBV7-8 to TRBJ1-2; perhaps TRBD1 as D (5 bases). Germline CDR1 reads SGHVS; CDR2 reads FQNEAQ. This CDR3 is 14 amino acids long. Trimming removed 5 bases at V and 4 bases at J, with 14 bases between. CDR3 nucleotides: TGTGCCAGCAGCCTAGGGGCAAAAGGCTATGGCTACACCTTC. Amino acid sequence: CASSLGAKGYGYTF. The whole variable domain, remainder taken from reference TRBV7-8 and TRBJ1-2, is GAGVSQSPRYKVAKRGQDVALRCDPISGHVSLFWYQQALGQGPEFLTYFQNEAQLDKSGLPSDRFFAERPEGSVSTLKIQRTQQEDSAVYLCASSLGAKGYGYTFGSGTRLTVV.

This clone showed up just once. The chain has TRBV27 and TRBJ2-7; no reliable D call. CDR3 length: 14 residues. Germline-derived CDR1 and CDR2 are MNHEY and SMNVEV (reference sequence). V lost 1 base and J lost 4, with 11 bases in between. CDR3 sequence: CASSLLVVLYEQYF. In nucleotides, the CDR3 is TGTGCCAGCAGTTTATTGGTAGTCTTGTACGAGCAGTACTTC.